The present T cell receptor (beta chain) was sequenced within a study of blood T cells in healthy people across ages. J was trimmed by 2 bases and V by 4 bases; bases with no gene match: 10. This CDR3 spans 16 amino acids. From germline, CDR1 is SQVTM and CDR2 ANQGSEA. Together with a sample-barcoded 5' primer, a J-beta primer mix was included in a second PCR lasting roughly 7 to 11 cycles. TCRdb redid the calling of the 5' RACE reads with MiXCR, one entry per CDR3 protein. Of 1.5 million to 2 million distinct CDR3 sequences listed, 28% are singletons. The TCR originated in a woman aged 25 to 45 in good health. Sequencing input: blood. V gene TRBV29-1 combines with J gene TRBJ1-4; 7 bases are a match to TRBD1. Here the CDR3 reads CSVVDRTFLTNEKLFF. DNA for the CDR3: TGCAGCGTTGTGGACAGGACCTTCCTTACTAATGAAAAACTGTTTTTT. The full variable domain, rest sourced from reference TRBV29-1 and TRBJ1-4, is SAVISQKPSRDICQRGTSLTIQCQVDSQVTMMFWYRQQPGQSLTLIATANQGSEATYESGFVIDKFPISRPNLTFSTLTVSNMSPEDSSIYLCSVVDRTFLTNEKLFFGSGTQLSVL.